The 25 T cell receptor beta chains below come from one sample, sequenced in a study of shared clonotypes between healthy human individuals. Sequencing was performed with immunoSEQ multiplex PCR; in TCRdb, only in-frame clones are kept and a portion is missing. The table lists 2 million to 2.5 million clones, 95% of them singletons. The specimen sequenced was naive CD4+ T cells sorted from blood. Sample subset: CD45RA+ positively selected. Receptors originate from a man aged 18 to 29 in good health.

V is TRBV14 and J is TRBJ2-6, with D uncertain. Germline CDR1 is SGHDN and CDR2 is FVKESK. The CDR3 has 15 residues. The V and J ends lost 0 bases and 2 bases respectively, with 5 bases between them. CDR3 nucleotide sequence: TGTGCCAGCAGCCAAGATAGACCTGGGGCCAACGTCCTGACTTTC. Amino acid sequence: CASSQDRPGANVLTF.

The V gene is TRBV30, the J gene TRBJ1-1; perhaps TRBD1 as D (5 bases). CDR1 is GTSNPN and CDR2 is SVGIG in the germline V gene (reference sequence). Trimming left V 3 bases short and J 1 base short, with 18 bases between. The CDR3 extends over 16 amino acids. CDR3 sequence (DNA): TGTGCCTGGAGAGCTCAGGGCGGCGGGAGGAACACTGAAGCTTTCTTT. It yields the protein CAWRAQGGGRNTEAFF.

The V gene is TRBV7-9, the J gene TRBJ2-7; D remains ambiguous. Germline V lookup: CDR1 SEHNR, CDR2 FQNEAQ (reference sequence). The ends were cut back, 5 bases at V and 11 bases at J, with 19 bases in the middle. The CDR3 length is 13 residues. The CDR3 DNA reads as TGTGCCAGCAGCCCCCGGGTCTCTCCCAGCGAGTACTTC. It translates to CASSPRVSPSEYF.

V is TRBV27 and J is TRBJ2-3; tentative D call: TRBD2 (5 bases). V lost 2 bases, J lost 4 bases, and 10 bases lay in between. CDR3 length: 14 amino acids. Germline CDR1 MNHEY, CDR2 SMNVEV (reference sequence). The CDR3 here is CASSLTGIADTQYF. For the CDR3, the DNA is TGTGCCAGCAGTTTAACGGGGATCGCAGATACGCAGTATTTT.

The rearrangement joins TRBV14 to TRBJ2-5; 9 bases agree with TRBD1. Looked up from germline, CDR1 is SGHDN and CDR2 is FVKESK. V trimming: 2 bases; J trimming: 5 bases; junction bases outside the gene matches: 6. The CDR3 totals 15 residues. CDR3 region: CASSQPGQGVETQYF. The CDR3 coding sequence is TGTGCCAGCAGCCAACCGGGACAGGGTGTGGAGACCCAGTACTTC.

The chain carries TRBV11-2 and TRBJ2-5; 7 nucleotides line up with TRBD2. Germline loops: CDR1 SGHAT, CDR2 FQNNGV. The ends lost 6 bases at V and 2 bases at J; junction bases unmatched: 9. This CDR3 has 15 residues. CDR3 in amino acids: CASSSLRGRQETQYF. The CDR3 DNA reads TGTGCCAGCAGTTCCTTGCGGGGGAGGCAAGAGACCCAGTACTTC.

Note on this clone: This sample includes further DNA sequences coding for the same CDR3. V usage is TRBV2 and J usage is TRBJ2-1; no firm D call. CDR3 length: 12 residues. V lost 6 bases and J lost 4, with 7 bases in between. Germline CDR1 is SNHLY and CDR2 is FYNNEI. CDR3 protein: CASRADYNEQFF. The CDR3 bases are TGTGCCAGCAGGGCGGATTACAATGAGCAGTTCTTC.

The V gene is TRBV6-6, the J gene TRBJ1-1; D unresolved. The CDR3 has 14 residues. Trimming pared 3 bases from V and 6 bases from J, leaving 14 bases between. Germline values: CDR1 MNHNY, CDR2 SVGAGI (reference sequence). CDR3 sequence: CASSYAGGRPEAFF. The CDR3 DNA follows: TGTGCCAGCAGTTATGCAGGAGGGCGCCCTGAAGCTTTCTTT.

This sequence joins TRBV9 and TRBJ2-7; D is unresolved. From germline, CDR1 is SGDLS and CDR2 YYNGEE. The CDR3 has 16 residues. V was shortened by 3 bases and J by 6 bases, with 22 bases between the two germline ends. The CDR3 DNA reads as TGTGCCAGCAGCGCCGCTCCGGGCCGCCAAACCGGCGAGCAGTACTTC. Protein: CASSAAPGRQTGEQYF.

The rearrangement joins TRBV14 to TRBJ1-2; 7 bases agree with TRBD1. This CDR3 has 16 amino acids. Germline lookup yields CDR1 SGHDN and CDR2 FVKESK. V lost 1 base and J lost 4; bases outside the gene matches: 9. CDR3 protein: CASSQGGQIRLYGYTF. Written as DNA, the CDR3 is TGTGCCAGCAGCCAAGGGGGACAGATACGCCTCTATGGCTACACCTTC.

This CDR3 reads CAISEPLGTSGISPDTQYF. CDR3 DNA sequence: TGTGCCATCAGTGAGCCCCTAGGGACTAGCGGTATTAGCCCAGATACGCAGTATTTT. The rearrangement uses TRBV10-3 and TRBJ2-3; the match to TRBD2 covers 11 bases. Germline V gene data show CDR1 as ENHRY and CDR2 as SYGVKD. CDR3 length: 19 residues. Trimming removed 2 bases from V and 4 bases from J; junction bases left unmatched: 14.

This clone was observed once. V gene TRBV19 combines with J gene TRBJ2-7; D not certain. This CDR3 is 14 amino acids long. CDR1 and CDR2 (germline): LNHDA, SQIVND (reference sequence). Trimming shortened V by 2 bases and J by 3 bases, and 11 bases separated the two germline ends. The CDR3 region has the DNA TGTGCCAGTAGTATAATCGGAAAAAACTACGAGCAGTACTTC. It yields the protein CASSIIGKNYEQYF.

V usage is TRBV6-4 and J usage is TRBJ1-6, with TRBD1 identical over 10 bases. The V segment lost 4 bases and the J segment 7 bases; nucleotides outside the gene matches: 4. The CDR3 has 15 amino acids. Germline loops: CDR1 MRHNA, CDR2 SNTAGT. CDR3 sequence reads: CASSGGTGVNSPLHF. For the CDR3, the DNA is TGTGCCAGCAGTGGCGGGACAGGGGTCAATTCACCCCTCCACTTT.

The chain combines TRBV13 with TRBJ2-7, with D perhaps TRBD2 (5 bases). V was clipped by 1 base and J by 0 bases, with 13 bases between them. The CDR3 contains 16 residues. CDR1 is PRHDT and CDR2 is FYEKMQ in the germline V gene (reference sequence). The CDR3 sequence is CASSLASGISSYEQYF. The CDR3 bases are TGTGCCAGCAGCTTAGCTTCCGGGATTAGCTCCTACGAGCAGTACTTC.

The chain recombines TRBV18 with TRBJ2-7, with unresolved D. V gave up 2 bases and J gave up 9 bases, with 11 bases separating them. CDR1 KGHSH and CDR2 LQKENI come from the germline V gene. The CDR3 consists of 12 residues. The CDR3 region is CASSPGDRMQYF. The DNA for the CDR3 is TGTGCCAGCTCACCAGGCGACCGGATGCAGTACTTC.

The CDR3, as DNA: TGTGCCAGCAGTGGGACAGTATACGAGCAGTACTTC. Amino acid sequence: CASSGTVYEQYF. V and J are TRBV6-1 and TRBJ2-7, with D maybe TRBD1 (6 bases). Germline V gene lookup returns CDR1 MNHNS and CDR2 SASEGT. V was clipped by 4 bases and J by 4 bases, with 8 bases between them. The CDR3 totals 12 residues.

Points on this clone: This may be a read error, as it is one base from a much larger clone. The genes are TRBV30 and TRBJ2-7; D is unresolved. CDR1 and CDR2 from the germline V gene are GTSNPN and SVGIG (reference sequence). CDR3 size: 11 residues. The CDR3 loop reads CAWSVQYERYF. The CDR3 bases are TGTGCCTGGAGTGTACAGTACGAGCGGTACTTC.

The gene calls are TRBV6-5 and TRBJ1-1; 8 bases align to TRBD1. Losses at the gene ends were 7 bases for V and 1 base for J; bases not matched to a gene: 8. This CDR3 region has 15 residues. The germline V gene has CDR1 MNHEY and CDR2 SVGAGI. The CDR3 region has the DNA TGTGCCAGCACCCCTGGGACAGGAGGGAACACTGAAGCTTTCTTT. It is translated as CASTPGTGGNTEAFF.

The chain combines TRBV6-6 with TRBJ2-1; D is possibly TRBD1 or TRBD2 (6 bases each). CDR1 MNHNY and CDR2 SVGAGI come from the germline V gene (reference sequence). The ends were cut back, 6 bases at V and 10 bases at J, with 10 bases in the middle. This CDR3 is built from 11 residues. In DNA, the CDR3 is TGTGCCAGCAGCCGAGGGGGGGAGCAGTTCTTC. It translates to CASSRGGEQFF.

This clone has a single count. CDR3 nucleotides: TGTGCCAGCACCAACAGGGCGCAGGGCTACACCTTC. It encodes CASTNRAQGYTF. The V call is TRBV6-5, the J call TRBJ1-2, with a possible D match to TRBD1 (6 bases). V was clipped by 7 bases and J by 8 bases, with 14 bases between them. In germline, CDR1 is MNHEY, CDR2 SVGAGI. This CDR3 is built from 12 residues.

The V call is TRBV5-4, the J call TRBJ1-2; 9 bases fit TRBD1. The CDR3 covers 17 residues. CDR1 is SGHNT and CDR2 is YYREEE in the germline V gene (reference sequence). The junction had 9 bases not matched to a gene; V was cut back by 3 bases and J by 0 bases. Written as DNA, the CDR3 is TGTGCCAGCAGCTCCCAACTCAGGACAGGGGCTAACTATGGCTACACCTTC. Protein: CASSSQLRTGANYGYTF.

V and J are TRBV6-5 and TRBJ1-4; D remains ambiguous. The CDR3 is made up of 13 amino acids. Trimming left V 5 bases short and J 8 bases short, with 12 bases between. Germline-derived CDR1 and CDR2 are MNHEY and SVGAGI. The CDR3 DNA sequence: TGTGCCAGCAGTACCGGGGTTTGGGAAAAACTGTTTTTT. It is translated as CASSTGVWEKLFF.

V usage is TRBV2 and J usage is TRBJ2-7; TRBD1 aligns across 9 bases. The CDR3 contains 14 residues. Germline V CDR1 and CDR2: SNHLY, FYNNEI. V lost 6 bases and J lost 0; bases outside the gene matches: 3. CDR3 residues: CASRGQGDSYEQYF. The CDR3 nucleotides read TGTGCCAGCAGGGGACAGGGTGACTCCTACGAGCAGTACTTC.

The V call is TRBV7-9, the J call TRBJ1-3; D perhaps matches TRBD1 (6 bases). Trimming cost V 4 bases and J 0 bases, with 10 bases left between them. Germline CDR1 SEHNR, CDR2 FQNEAQ (reference sequence). This CDR3 region has 15 residues. The CDR3 sequence: CASSSRTVSGNTIYF. The CDR3 DNA sequence: TGTGCCAGCAGCTCCAGGACAGTCTCTGGAAACACCATATATTTT.

V and J are TRBV9 and TRBJ1-2; D unresolved. This CDR3 contains 12 residues. CDR1 and CDR2 from the germline V gene are SGDLS and YYNGEE. Trimming removed 0 bases at V and 5 bases at J, with 5 bases between. CDR3 loop: CASSVGEYGYTF. CDR3 nucleotide sequence: TGTGCCAGCAGCGTAGGAGAGTATGGCTACACCTTC.